Below, 5 T cell receptor beta chains from the same sample are listed, as sequenced in a study of blood T cells in healthy people across ages. The authors ran a second PCR of about 6 to 11 cycles using a sample-barcoded 5' primer and a J-beta primer mix. Each CDR3 protein is one row after TCRdb ran MiXCR on the 5' RACE reads. This sample has hundreds of thousands of distinct CDR3 sequences, with under 45% found just once. The specimen sequenced was blood. The receptors originated from a man in his 60s in good health.

The sample holds a few counts of this clonotype. The chain employs TRBV7-8 and TRBJ1-6; 8 nucleotides align to TRBD1. Germline CDR1 SGHVS, CDR2 FQNEAQ. This CDR3 has 13 amino acids. With 6 bases clipped from V and 9 bases from J, the junction kept 4 bases outside the gene matches. DNA for the CDR3: TGTGCCAGCAGGCGCGGACAGGGTTCACCCCTCCACTTT. Its protein is CASRRGQGSPLHF.

V is TRBV7-9 and J is TRBJ2-5, with D hard to call. This CDR3 comprises 15 residues. Trimming removed 1 base at V and 5 bases at J, with 14 bases between. Germline V gene data show CDR1 as SEHNR and CDR2 as FQNEAQ (reference sequence). CDR3: CASSLVWAQEETQYF. The CDR3 coding sequence is TGTGCCAGCAGCTTAGTGTGGGCCCAGGAGGAGACCCAGTACTTC.

This clonotype was seen only a few times. The rearrangement uses TRBV6-6 and TRBJ1-2, with D maybe TRBD1 (5 bases). The CDR3 extends over 13 amino acids. Trimming removed 6 bases at V and 7 bases at J, with 15 bases between. The V gene's germline CDR1 is MNHNY and CDR2 SVGAGI (reference sequence). The CDR3 loop reads CASRPPGDGGYTF. CDR3 sequence (DNA): TGTGCCAGCAGGCCCCCCGGGGACGGTGGCTACACCTTC.

This chain joins TRBV11-2 and TRBJ1-2; D perhaps matches TRBD1 (6 bases). The ends were cut back, 4 bases at V and 5 bases at J, with 11 bases in the middle. There are 13 residues in the CDR3. CDR1 and CDR2 from the germline V gene are SGHAT and FQNNGV. The CDR3 protein is CASSSERGYGYTF. The CDR3 nucleotides read TGTGCCAGCAGCTCCGAGAGGGGGTATGGCTACACCTTC.

Many counts were recorded for this clonotype. The rearrangement uses TRBV6-6 and TRBJ2-4, with D unclear. The germline V gene has CDR1 MNHNY and CDR2 SVGAGI (reference sequence). The CDR3 covers 14 residues. Between the trimmed V and J ends, which lost 6 bases and 2 bases, there was a span of 11 bases. CDR3 protein: CASSPTSTKNIQYF. The CDR3 nucleotides read TGTGCCAGCAGCCCGACATCTACCAAAAACATTCAGTACTTC.